This passage covers 25 T cell receptor beta chains from one sample sequenced in a study of shared clonotypes between healthy human individuals. The naive CD8 population came from CD45RO-negative cells selected for CCR7, without terminally differentiated effector memory CD45RA+ cells. TCRdb's copy holds only in-frame clones and misses some; the assay was immunoSEQ multiplex PCR. Of roughly 770,000 clones listed, approximately 97% are singletons. The sequenced sample consisted of naive CD8+ T cells sorted from blood. These receptors all come from a man younger than 40 in good health.

The chain recombines TRBV11-2 with TRBJ2-7, with a possible D match to TRBD2 (7 bases). V was pared by 4 bases and J by 6 bases, with 16 bases between. Per the germline V gene, CDR1 is SGHAT and CDR2 is FQNNGV. The CDR3 is 14 residues long. DNA of the CDR3: TGTGCCAGCAGCTGGGAGGGACATCGGGGCGAGCAGTACTTC. It yields the protein CASSWEGHRGEQYF.

The V gene is TRBV4-1, the J gene TRBJ2-5, with a possible D match to TRBD2 (5 bases). Germline-derived CDR1 and CDR2 are MGHRA and YSYEKL. V lost 0 bases and J lost 0, with 11 bases in between. The CDR3 covers 16 residues. The CDR3 sequence is CASSQDFPGYQETQYF. The DNA for the CDR3 is TGCGCCAGCAGCCAAGACTTTCCGGGGTACCAAGAGACCCAGTACTTC.

This clone was seen a single time. CDR3 region: CASSIAGGAYNEQFF. For the CDR3, the DNA is TGTGCCAGTAGTATAGCAGGGGGCGCCTACAATGAGCAGTTCTTC. This sequence joins TRBV19 and TRBJ2-1; TRBD1 matches 8 bases. The germline CDR1 and CDR2 sequences are LNHDA and SQIVND (reference sequence). With 1 base clipped from V and 2 bases from J, the junction kept 1 base outside the gene matches. The CDR3 consists of 15 residues. Combining the CDR3 with reference TRBV19 and TRBJ2-1 gives the whole variable domain DGGITQSPKYLFRKEGQNVTLSCEQNLNHDAMYWYRQDPGQGLRLIYYSQIVNDFQKGDIAEGYSVSREKKESFPLTVTSAQKNPTAFYLCASSIAGGAYNEQFFGPGTRLTVL.

V is TRBV7-8 and J is TRBJ2-7; 13 bases fit TRBD2. From germline, CDR1 is SGHVS and CDR2 FQNEAQ. The CDR3 contains 16 residues. V shed 5 bases, J shed 0 bases, and the junction held 4 bases outside the gene matches. CDR3 bases: TGTGCCAGCAGCACGGGACTAGCGGGGATCTCCTACGAGCAGTACTTC. Encoded protein: CASSTGLAGISYEQYF.

CDR3 bases: TGTGCCAGCAGTCTCAGGGGCGGGTTGAACACTGAAGCTTTCTTT. It is translated as CASSLRGGLNTEAFF. V usage is TRBV6-5 and J usage is TRBJ1-1; a weak D match, TRBD1 (6 bases). Trimming took off 5 bases at V and 0 bases at J, with 13 bases between the two ends. Germline V lookup: CDR1 MNHEY, CDR2 SVGAGI. The CDR3 is 15 residues long.

The chain has TRBV7-8 and TRBJ1-5, with TRBD1 matching 11 bases. The CDR3 totals 19 residues. Germline V gene data show CDR1 as SGHVS and CDR2 as FQNEAQ. Germline trimming cut 4 bases from V and 5 bases from J; bases unmatched to any gene: 16. The CDR3 bases are TGTGCCAGCAGCTCCCCGGGGAGGGGACAGGGGGTATTTGATCAGCCCCAGCATTTT. Encoded protein: CASSSPGRGQGVFDQPQHF.

This chain links TRBV6-6 with TRBJ2-7; no definite D call. The CDR3 consists of 15 residues. V was clipped by 2 bases and J by 2 bases, with 13 bases between them. Germline V CDR1 and CDR2: MNHNY, SVGAGI (reference sequence). The CDR3 is CASSYADRGPYEQYF. CDR3 DNA sequence: TGTGCCAGCAGTTACGCCGACCGAGGTCCCTACGAGCAGTACTTC.

The chain uses TRBV7-9 and TRBJ2-7; 10 bases align to TRBD2. The CDR3 extends over 16 amino acids. V gave up 5 bases and J gave up 0 bases; unmatched junction bases: 7. Germline values: CDR1 SEHNR, CDR2 FQNEAQ (reference sequence). CDR3 in amino acids: CASSPAGGQASYEQYF. The CDR3 bases are TGTGCCAGCAGCCCAGCGGGAGGGCAGGCCTCCTACGAGCAGTACTTC.

The genes are TRBV28 and TRBJ2-2; a possible D gene is TRBD2 (6 bases). Germline values: CDR1 MDHEN, CDR2 SYDVKM. CDR3 length: 14 amino acids. Trimming pared 3 bases from V and 4 bases from J, leaving 9 bases between. CDR3 coding DNA: TGTGCCAGCAGTTTCGTGGGGGGCACCGGGGAGCTGTTTTTT. It codes for CASSFVGGTGELFF.

The V gene is TRBV11-2, the J gene TRBJ2-7; a weak D match, TRBD1 (5 bases). The CDR3 has 17 amino acids. Per the germline V gene, CDR1 is SGHAT and CDR2 is FQNNGV. Trimming shortened V by 3 bases and J by 4 bases, and 22 bases separated the two germline ends. This chain's CDR3 is CASSFLRATQGYYEQYF. CDR3 bases: TGTGCCAGCAGCTTCCTACGGGCTACTCAGGGCTATTACGAGCAGTACTTC.

The chain joins TRBV30 to TRBJ2-1; D is undetermined. The CDR3 is made up of 16 amino acids. The V end lost 2 bases, the J end lost 2 bases, and 16 bases lay between the germline ends. Germline V gives CDR1 GTSNPN, CDR2 SVGIG (reference sequence). The CDR3 DNA reads as TGTGCCTGGAGTCTATCGGGTCCTTCTCCCTACAATGAGCAGTTCTTC. This codes for CAWSLSGPSPYNEQFF.

J is TRBJ2-7 and V is TRBV18, with 15 bases fitting TRBD2. The V gene end was trimmed by 4 bases and the J gene end by 7 bases; junction bases not matched to a gene: 11. Germline V lookup: CDR1 KGHSH, CDR2 LQKENI. The CDR3 has 17 residues. DNA for the CDR3: TGTGCCAGCTCACTCGGGACTAGCGGGAGGTCCTTCTATGAGCAGTACTTC. This translates into CASSLGTSGRSFYEQYF.

This sequence joins TRBV6-1 and TRBJ2-2; 8 bases are shared with TRBD1. The CDR3 runs to 14 residues. Germline V gene data show CDR1 as MNHNS and CDR2 as SASEGT. Unmatched junction bases numbered 2, after V lost 0 bases and J lost 8 bases. The CDR3 DNA sequence: TGTGCCAGCAGTGAAGCCAGGGGGCCTGGGGAGCTGTTTTTT. As protein: CASSEARGPGELFF.

CDR3 nucleotides: TGTGCCAGCAGCAAAGGGTCAGAAAAGCGGGAGTCGTTGAACGAGCAGTACTTC. Amino acids: CASSKGSEKRESLNEQYF. This chain connects TRBV21-1 to TRBJ2-7; the table assigns TRBD2, which was not confirmed against the DNA. TRBV21-1 counts as a pseudogene. The CDR3 totals 18 residues.

Turning to this clone: This sample also contains other DNA sequences that code for the same CDR3. J is TRBJ2-1 and V is TRBV10-3; TRBD2 agrees at 8 bases. Germline V CDR1 and CDR2: ENHRY, SYGVKD. After removal of 6 bases from V and 4 bases from J, the junction contained 5 bases not matched to a gene. The length of the CDR3 is 14 residues. Written as DNA, the CDR3 is TGTGCCATCAGGACTAGCGAGGGATACAATGAGCAGTTCTTC. It translates to CAIRTSEGYNEQFF.

This chain connects TRBV27 to TRBJ2-7, with TRBD2 matching over 13 bases. CDR1 and CDR2 from the germline V gene are MNHEY and SMNVEV (reference sequence). The V and J ends lost 4 bases and 4 bases, in that order; junction bases with no gene match: 4. The CDR3 contains 15 residues. DNA for the CDR3: TGTGCCAGCAGTTACGGGACTAGCGGGAATTACGAGCAGTACTTC. Translation: CASSYGTSGNYEQYF.

The chain has TRBV7-9 and TRBJ2-7; the match to TRBD2 covers 11 bases. The CDR3 spans 16 residues. The J segment lost 3 bases and the V segment lost 5 bases, leaving 9 bases of the junction unmatched. From germline, CDR1 is SEHNR and CDR2 FQNEAQ (reference sequence). The CDR3 region has the DNA TGTGCCAGCAGCGCCCCCGGGACTAGCGGCAACTACGAGCAGTACTTC. Residues: CASSAPGTSGNYEQYF. Together with reference TRBV7-9 and TRBJ2-7, the CDR3 gives the full variable domain: DTGVSQNPRHKITKRGQNVTFRCDPISEHNRLYWYRQTLGQGPEFLTYFQNEAQLEKSRLLSDRFSAERPKGSFSTLEIQRTEQGDSAMYLCASSAPGTSGNYEQYFGPGTRLTVT.

This chain uses TRBV20-1 with TRBJ2-1; D is unclear. The V end was cut by 1 base, the J end by 9 bases, with 7 bases between. CDR3 length: 11 residues. Germline CDR1 is DFQATT and CDR2 is SNEGSKA (reference sequence). The CDR3 DNA is TGCAGTGCTAGAGGGCCCGGTGAGCAGTTCTTC. This codes for CSARGPGEQFF.

V and J are TRBV11-2 and TRBJ2-1; D unresolved. The germline CDR1 and CDR2 sequences are SGHAT and FQNNGV. V was trimmed by 5 bases and J by 4 bases, leaving 18 bases between them. The CDR3 length is 16 residues. This CDR3 is CASSPPGRAPYNEQFF. The CDR3 DNA reads TGTGCCAGCAGCCCGCCGGGTCGGGCCCCTTACAATGAGCAGTTCTTC. Full variable domain (missing parts from reference TRBV11-2 and TRBJ2-1): EAGVAQSPRYKIIEKRQSVAFWCNPISGHATLYWYQQILGQGPKLLIQFQNNGVVDDSQLPKDRFSAERLKGVDSTLKIQPAKLEDSAVYLCASSPPGRAPYNEQFFGPGTRLTVL.

CDR3: CASKVAGGTYEQYF. The CDR3 bases are TGTGCCAGCAAGGTCGCAGGGGGAACCTACGAGCAGTACTTC. J is TRBJ2-7 and V is TRBV27, with TRBD1 matching 7 bases. V gave up 7 bases and J gave up 2 bases; unmatched junction bases: 8. The CDR3 extends over 14 amino acids. In germline, CDR1 is MNHEY, CDR2 SMNVEV (reference sequence).

The chain combines TRBV11-2 with TRBJ2-3, with 11 bases matching TRBD2. The length of the CDR3 is 19 residues. After removal of 2 bases from V and 0 bases from J, the junction contained 10 bases not matched to a gene. Looked up from germline, CDR1 is SGHAT and CDR2 is FQNNGV. DNA of the CDR3: TGTGCCAGCAGCTTACACCCCGGGACTAGCGGCACTAGCACAGATACGCAGTATTTT. It translates to CASSLHPGTSGTSTDTQYF.

This clone was seen a single time. V and J are TRBV27 and TRBJ2-7; 9 nucleotides match TRBD1. V shed 6 bases, J shed 2 bases, and the junction held 5 bases outside the gene matches. The germline V gene has CDR1 MNHEY and CDR2 SMNVEV (reference sequence). This CDR3 comprises 14 residues. The CDR3: CASRPGTGTYEQYF. In DNA form, the CDR3 reads TGTGCCAGCAGGCCCGGGACAGGGACCTACGAGCAGTACTTC.

The chain has TRBV7-8 and TRBJ2-7, with TRBD2 matching 7 bases. This CDR3 region has 17 residues. The germline CDR1 and CDR2 sequences are SGHVS and FQNEAQ. J lost 4 bases, V lost 3 bases, and 15 bases had no gene match. The CDR3 protein is CASSLKPGLQKNYEQYF. DNA for the CDR3: TGTGCCAGCAGCTTGAAACCGGGACTACAGAAAAATTACGAGCAGTACTTC. Based on the CDR3 plus reference TRBV7-8 and TRBJ2-7, the full variable domain is GAGVSQSPRYKVAKRGQDVALRCDPISGHVSLFWYQQALGQGPEFLTYFQNEAQLDKSGLPSDRFFAERPEGSVSTLKIQRTQQEDSAVYLCASSLKPGLQKNYEQYFGPGTRLTVT.

The J gene is TRBJ2-7, the V gene TRBV5-6; D not resolved. Germline CDR1 reads SGHDT; CDR2 reads YYEEEE. V lost 0 bases to trimming and J lost 4 bases, with 11 bases between them. The CDR3 consists of 14 residues. CDR3: CASSLVGLLYEQYF. The DNA for the CDR3 is TGTGCCAGCAGCTTGGTGGGCCTACTATACGAGCAGTACTTC.

J is TRBJ2-2 and V is TRBV25-1; D is tentatively TRBD1 or TRBD2 (5 bases each). CDR3 length equals 17 residues. Deletions cut 2 bases from V and 5 bases from J, with 18 bases between. Germline CDR1 reads MGHDK; CDR2 reads SYGVNS. This chain's CDR3 is CASSEEGQYDRTGELFF. The DNA of the CDR3 is TGTGCCAGCAGTGAAGAGGGGCAATATGACCGGACCGGGGAGCTGTTTTTT. Supplemented by reference TRBV25-1 and TRBJ2-2, the full variable domain reads EADIYQTPRYLVIGTGKKITLECSQTMGHDKMYWYQQDPGMELHLIHYSYGVNSTEKGDLSSESTVSRIRTEHFPLTLESARPSHTSQYLCASSEEGQYDRTGELFFGEGSRLTVL.